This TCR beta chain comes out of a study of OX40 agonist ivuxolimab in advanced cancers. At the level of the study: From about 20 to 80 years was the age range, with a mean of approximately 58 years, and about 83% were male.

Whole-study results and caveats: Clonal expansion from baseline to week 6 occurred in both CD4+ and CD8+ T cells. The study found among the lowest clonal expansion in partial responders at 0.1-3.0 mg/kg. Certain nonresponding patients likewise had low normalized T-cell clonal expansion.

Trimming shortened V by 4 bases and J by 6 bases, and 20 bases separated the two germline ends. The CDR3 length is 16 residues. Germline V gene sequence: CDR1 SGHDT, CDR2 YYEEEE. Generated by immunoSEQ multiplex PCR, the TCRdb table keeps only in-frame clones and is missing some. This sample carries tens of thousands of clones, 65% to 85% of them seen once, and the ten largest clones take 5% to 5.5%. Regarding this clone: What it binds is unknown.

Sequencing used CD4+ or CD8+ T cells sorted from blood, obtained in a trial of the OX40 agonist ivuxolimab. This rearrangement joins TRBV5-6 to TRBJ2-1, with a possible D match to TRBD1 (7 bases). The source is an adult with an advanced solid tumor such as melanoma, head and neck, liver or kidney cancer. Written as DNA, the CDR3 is TGTGCCAGCAGCCAGGGGGGCAGGGGAGTGGCCAATGAGCAGTTCTTC. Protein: CASSQGGRGVANEQFF.